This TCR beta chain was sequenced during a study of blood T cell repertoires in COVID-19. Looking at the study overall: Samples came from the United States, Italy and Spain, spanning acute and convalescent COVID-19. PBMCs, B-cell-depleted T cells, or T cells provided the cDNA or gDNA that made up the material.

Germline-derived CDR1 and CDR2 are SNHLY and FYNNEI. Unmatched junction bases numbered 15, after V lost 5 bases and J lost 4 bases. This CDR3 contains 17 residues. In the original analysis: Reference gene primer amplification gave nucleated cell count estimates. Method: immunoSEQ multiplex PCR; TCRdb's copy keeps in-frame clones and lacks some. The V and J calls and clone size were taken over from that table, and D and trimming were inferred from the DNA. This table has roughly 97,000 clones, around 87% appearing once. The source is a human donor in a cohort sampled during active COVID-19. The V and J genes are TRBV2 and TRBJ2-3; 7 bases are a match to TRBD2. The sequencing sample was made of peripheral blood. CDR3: CASSKGLAERSADTQYF. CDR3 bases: TGTGCCAGCAGTAAGGGTCTAGCGGAAAGGTCGGCAGATACGCAGTATTTT.